This TCR beta chain comes out of a study of blood T cell repertoires in COVID-19. This CDR3 is built from 17 residues. Germline V gene sequence: CDR1 SQVTM, CDR2 ANQGSEA. Sequenced by immunoSEQ multiplex PCR; TCRdb stores in-frame clones only, minus some. This table holds about 140,000 clones, approximately 80% found once. Sample: peripheral blood. This receptor was taken from a man between 65 and 79 years old who had recovered from COVID-19. The chain combines TRBV29-1 with TRBJ2-1, with 11 bases fitting TRBD2. The CDR3 sequence is CSDHSLLAGEDGDEQFF. CDR3 bases: TGCAGTGATCATAGTCTACTAGCGGGAGAGGATGGCGATGAGCAGTTCTTC.